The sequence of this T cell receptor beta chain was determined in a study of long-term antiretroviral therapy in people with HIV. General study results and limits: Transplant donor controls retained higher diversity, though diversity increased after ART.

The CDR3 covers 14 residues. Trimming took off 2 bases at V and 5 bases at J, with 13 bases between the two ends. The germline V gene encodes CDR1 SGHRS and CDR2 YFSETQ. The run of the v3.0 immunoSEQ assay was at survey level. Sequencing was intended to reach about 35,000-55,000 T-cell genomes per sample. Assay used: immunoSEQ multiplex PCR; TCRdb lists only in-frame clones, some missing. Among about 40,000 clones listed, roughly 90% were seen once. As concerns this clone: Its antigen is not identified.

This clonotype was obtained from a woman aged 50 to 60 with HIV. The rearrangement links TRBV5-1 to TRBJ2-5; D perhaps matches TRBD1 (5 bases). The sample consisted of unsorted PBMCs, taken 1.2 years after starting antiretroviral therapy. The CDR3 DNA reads TGCGCCAGCAGCTTCTTTGGGCAGGGCGAGACCCAGTACTTC. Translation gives CASSFFGQGETQYF.